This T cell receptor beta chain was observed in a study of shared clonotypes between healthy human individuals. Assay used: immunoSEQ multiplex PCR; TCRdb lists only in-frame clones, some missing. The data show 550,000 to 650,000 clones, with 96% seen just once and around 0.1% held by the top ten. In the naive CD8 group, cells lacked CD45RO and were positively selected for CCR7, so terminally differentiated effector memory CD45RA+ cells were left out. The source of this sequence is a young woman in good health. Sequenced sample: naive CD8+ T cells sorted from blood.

The CDR3 loop reads CASSYRTGGPRETQYF. CDR3 nucleotides: TGTGCCAGCAGTTACCGAACGGGAGGGCCGAGGGAGACCCAGTACTTC. V and J are TRBV6-5 and TRBJ2-5; 8 bases align to TRBD2. Trimming removed 2 bases from V and 5 bases from J; junction bases left unmatched: 10. This CDR3 region has 16 residues. CDR1 is MNHEY and CDR2 is SVGAGI in the germline V gene.